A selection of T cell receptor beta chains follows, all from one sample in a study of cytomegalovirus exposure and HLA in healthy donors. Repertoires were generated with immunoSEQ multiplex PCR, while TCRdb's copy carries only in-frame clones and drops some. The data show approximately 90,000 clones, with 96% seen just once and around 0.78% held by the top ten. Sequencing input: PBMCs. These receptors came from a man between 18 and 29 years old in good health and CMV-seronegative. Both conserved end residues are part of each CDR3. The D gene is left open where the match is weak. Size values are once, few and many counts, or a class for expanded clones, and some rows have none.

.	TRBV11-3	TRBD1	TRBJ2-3	CASSIFDRGRRTDTQYF	TGTGCCAGCAGCATATTCGACAGGGGTCGTCGCACAGATACGCAGTATTTT
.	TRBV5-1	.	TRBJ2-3	CASPGFSTDTQYF	TGCGCCAGCCCCGGGTTTTCCACAGATACGCAGTATTTT
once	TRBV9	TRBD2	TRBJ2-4	CASSASGGPKNIQYF	TGTGCCAGCAGCGCGAGCGGGGGGCCCAAAAACATTCAGTACTTC
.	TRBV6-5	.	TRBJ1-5	CASSYSGAGQPQHF	TGTGCCAGCAGTTACTCGGGGGCAGGTCAGCCCCAGCATTTT
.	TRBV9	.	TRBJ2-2	CASSVGGVTGELFF	TGTGCCAGCAGCGTAGGGGGCGTCACCGGGGAGCTGTTTTTT
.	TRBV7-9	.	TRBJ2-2	CASSLIFRTANTGELFF	TGTGCCAGCAGCTTAATTTTCAGGACAGCCAACACCGGGGAGCTGTTTTTT
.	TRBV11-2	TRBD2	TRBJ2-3	CASSIIGLAGTDTQYF	TGTGCCAGCAGCATAATCGGACTAGCGGGCACAGATACGCAGTATTTT
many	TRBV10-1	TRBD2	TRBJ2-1	CASSEPEREDSNEQFF	TGCGCCAGCAGTGAGCCGGAGCGGGAGGACTCCAATGAGCAGTTCTTC
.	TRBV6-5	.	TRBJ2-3	CASSYSHGSDTQYF	TGTGCCAGCAGTTACTCCCACGGTTCTGATACGCAGTATTTT
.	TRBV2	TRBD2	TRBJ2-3	CASSVATGGLGRSTDTQYF	TGTGCCAGCAGTGTAGCGACGGGAGGGCTGGGAAGGAGCACAGATACGCAGTATTTT
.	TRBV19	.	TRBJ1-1	CASSNGAAEAFF	TGTGCCAGTAGTAATGGGGCTGCTGAAGCTTTCTTT
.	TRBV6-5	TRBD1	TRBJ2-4	CASSLRGQIAKNIQYF	TGTGCCAGCAGTTTGAGGGGACAGATAGCCAAAAACATTCAGTACTTC
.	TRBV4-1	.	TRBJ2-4	CASSQDWAGRVDIQYF	TGCGCCAGCAGCCAAGATTGGGCGGGGCGGGTAGACATTCAGTACTTC
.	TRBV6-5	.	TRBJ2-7	CASSYSTGSEQYF	TGTGCCAGCAGTTACTCTACAGGGTCCGAGCAGTACTTC
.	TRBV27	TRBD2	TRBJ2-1	CASKLAGGDNEQFF	TGTGCCAGCAAACTAGCGGGAGGGGACAATGAGCAGTTCTTC
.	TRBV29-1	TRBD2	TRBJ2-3	CSVEGGLEADTQYF	TGCAGCGTTGAAGGGGGACTAGAAGCAGATACGCAGTATTTT
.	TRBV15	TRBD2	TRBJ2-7	CATSRDGLAAYEQYF	TGTGCCACCAGCAGAGACGGACTAGCGGCCTACGAGCAGTACTTC
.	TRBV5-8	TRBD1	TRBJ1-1	CASSVTGVNTEAFF	TGTGCCAGCAGCGTGACAGGGGTTAACACTGAAGCTTTCTTT
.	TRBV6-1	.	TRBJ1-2	CASGTLHFDYGYTF	TGTGCCAGCGGGACACTCCACTTTGACTATGGCTACACCTTC
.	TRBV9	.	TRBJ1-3	CASSPARASGNTIYF	TGTGCCAGCAGCCCAGCCAGGGCCTCTGGAAACACCATATATTTT
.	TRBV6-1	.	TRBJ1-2	CASSGVPSGVNYGYTF	TGTGCCAGCAGTGGAGTACCGTCCGGAGTTAACTATGGCTACACCTTC
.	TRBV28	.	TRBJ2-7	CASGPPSSSYEQYF	TGTGCCAGTGGGCCCCCGAGTAGCTCCTACGAGCAGTACTTC
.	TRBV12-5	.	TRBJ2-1	CASGPREQFF	TGTGCTAGTGGCCCCCGTGAGCAGTTCTTC
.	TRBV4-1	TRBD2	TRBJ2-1	CASRGRLADNNEQFF	TGCGCCAGCCGAGGGAGACTAGCGGACAACAATGAGCAGTTCTTC
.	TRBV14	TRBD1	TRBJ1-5	CASTQDRRNQPQHF	TGTGCCAGCACCCAGGACAGGCGCAATCAGCCCCAGCATTTT
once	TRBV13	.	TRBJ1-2	CASSLGQGREDGYTF	TGTGCCAGCAGCTTAGGGCAGGGGAGAGAGGATGGCTACACCTTC
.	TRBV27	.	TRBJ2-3	CASSRFTDTQYF	TGTGCCAGCAGCCGTTTCACAGATACGCAGTATTTT
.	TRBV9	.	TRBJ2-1	CASSGSGGTGEQFF	TGTGCCAGCAGCGGTAGCGGAGGGACGGGTGAGCAGTTCTTC
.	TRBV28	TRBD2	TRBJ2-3	CASSPGGGYRTDTQYF	TGTGCCAGCAGCCCCGGGGGGGGTTATCGCACAGATACGCAGTATTTT
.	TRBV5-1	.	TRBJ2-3	CASTLLQESQDTQYF	TGCGCCAGCACATTATTACAGGAGAGTCAGGATACGCAGTATTTT
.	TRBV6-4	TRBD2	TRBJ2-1	CASSRLAGDRNEQFF	TGTGCCAGCAGTCGACTAGCGGGAGACCGCAATGAGCAGTTCTTC
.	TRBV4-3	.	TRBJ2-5	CASSPGLIETQYF	TGCGCCAGCAGCCCAGGGTTAATAGAGACCCAGTACTTC
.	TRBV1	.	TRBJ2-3	CTSSRGDSPCSTDTQYF	TGCACCAGCAGCCGAGGGGACTCCCCCTGTAGCACAGATACGCAGTATTTT
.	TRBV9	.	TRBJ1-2	CASSGQGTYGYTF	TGTGCCAGCAGCGGCCAGGGGACCTATGGCTACACCTTC
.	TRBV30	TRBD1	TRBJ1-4	CAGSGQVGEKLFF	TGTGCCGGAAGCGGACAGGTCGGCGAAAAACTGTTTTTT
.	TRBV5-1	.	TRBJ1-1	CASSLEAVNTEAFF	TGCGCCAGCAGCTTGGAGGCGGTGAACACTGAAGCTTTCTTT
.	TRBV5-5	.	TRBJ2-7	CASSQITGFYEQYF	TGTGCCAGCAGCCAAATAACGGGGTTTTACGAGCAGTACTTC
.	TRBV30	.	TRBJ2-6	CAWSAWGQGTSGANVLTF	TGTGCCTGGAGCGCCTGGGGCCAGGGGACCTCTGGGGCCAACGTCCTGACTTTC
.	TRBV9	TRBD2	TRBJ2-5	CASSGGLAGELRETQYF	TGTGCCAGCAGCGGGGGACTAGCGGGAGAACTGCGAGAGACCCAGTACTTC
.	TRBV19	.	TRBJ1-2	CASSGATRYGYTF	TGTGCCAGTAGTGGGGCGACGCGTTATGGCTACACCTTC
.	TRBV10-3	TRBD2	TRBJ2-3	CAMSSGRDTDTQYF	TGTGCCATGTCTAGCGGGAGGGACACAGATACGCAGTATTTT
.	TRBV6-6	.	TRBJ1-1	CASRRTDMNTEAFF	TGTGCCAGCAGGCGGACAGACATGAACACTGAAGCTTTCTTT
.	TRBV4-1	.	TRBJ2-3	CASSQVPADTQYF	TGCGCCAGCAGCCAAGTCCCCGCAGATACGCAGTATTTT